This T cell receptor beta chain was sequenced in a study of OX40 agonist ivuxolimab in advanced cancers. This clone was observed a single time. The repertoire was sequenced with immunoSEQ multiplex PCR; TCRdb's copy has only in-frame clones and lacks some. The table lists approximately 64,000 clones, around 90% of them singletons, with roughly 3% in the top ten. This sequence originates from an adult with an advanced solid tumor such as melanoma, head and neck, liver or kidney cancer. Sequenced here: CD4+ or CD8+ T cells sorted from blood, sampled in a trial of the OX40 agonist ivuxolimab.

Here the CDR3 reads CASSVEGGSAGNTIYF. CDR3 in DNA: TGTGCCAGCAGCGTTGAAGGTGGAAGTGCTGGAAACACCATATATTTT. The V gene is TRBV9, the J gene TRBJ1-3; D is unresolved. The V and J ends lost 2 bases and 2 bases respectively, with 14 bases between them. The CDR3 sequence is 16 residues long. From germline, CDR1 is SGDLS and CDR2 YYNGEE.